A selection of T cell receptor beta chains follows, all from one sample in a study of blood T cell repertoires in COVID-19. The data were produced by immunoSEQ multiplex PCR, yet TCRdb's version contains in-frame clones alone and is incomplete. The table shows about 44,000 clones, with around 80% occurring only once. Sequencing was performed on peripheral blood. All receptors come from a human donor in a cohort sampled during active COVID-19. Each CDR3 is given with its conserved first and last residue. The D gene is left open where the match is weak. Not all rows give a size; the values are once, few, many and, for expanded clones, a class.

>TRBJ1-1|.|.|TRBV6-5
CASSYSQGWAEAFF
TGTGCCAGCAGTTACAGTCAGGGATGGGCTGAAGCTTTCTTT
>TRBJ1-1|.|.|TRBV18
CASNPSVSTEAFF
TGTGCCAGCAACCCGTCAGTAAGCACTGAAGCTTTCTTT
>TRBJ2-5|.|.|TRBV11-3
CASSSDKLQETQYF
TGTGCCAGCAGCTCGGACAAGCTCCAAGAGACCCAGTACTTC
>TRBJ1-3|.|.|TRBV3-1/TRBV3-2
CASSVSYSGNTIYF
TGTGCCAGCAGCGTCTCTTACTCTGGAAACACCATATATTTT
>TRBJ2-3|.|.|TRBV6-2/TRBV6-3
CASSKRGGWTDTQYF
TGTGCCAGCAGCAAGAGAGGGGGTTGGACAGATACGCAGTATTTT
>TRBJ2-2|.|.|TRBV7-7
CASSPRGGGELFF
TGTGCTAGCAGCCCAAGGGGAGGCGGGGAGCTGTTTTTT
>TRBJ2-6|.|.|TRBV10-3
CAIRGVGSGANVLTF
TGTGCCATCAGAGGGGTGGGCTCTGGGGCCAACGTCCTGACTTTC
>TRBJ1-6|.|TRBD1|TRBV7-9
CASSPGQDFEPLHF
TGTGCCAGCAGCCCGGGACAGGACTTTGAACCCCTCCACTTT
>TRBJ2-6|.|TRBD2|TRBV15
CATSRDGSGGARGLGANVLTF
TGTGCCACCAGCAGAGATGGCAGCGGGGGCGCCAGGGGCCTTGGGGCCAACGTCCTGACTTTC
>TRBJ2-2|.|TRBD2|TRBV30
CAWRPLAGGLFF
TGTGCCTGGCGGCCTCTAGCGGGGGGGCTGTTTTTT
>TRBJ2-3|.|.|TRBV27
CASSLSGTLNTDTQYF
TGTGCCAGCAGTTTATCCGGGACTCTGAACACAGATACGCAGTATTTT
>TRBJ1-2|.|.|TRBV29-1
CSVIEGIYGYTF
TGCAGCGTCATAGAGGGAATCTATGGCTACACCTTC
>TRBJ1-2|.|.|TRBV9
CASSVGDSGPYGYTF
TGTGCCAGCAGCGTAGGGGACTCGGGCCCCTATGGCTACACCTTC
>TRBJ1-3|.|.|TRBV5-1
CASSLEGGSGNTIYF
TGCGCCAGCAGCTTGGAAGGGGGCTCTGGAAACACCATATATTTT
>TRBJ1-6|.|.|TRBV5-1
CASSWLAGDTMDSPLHF
TGCGCCAGCAGCTGGCTGGCGGGTGACACGATGGATTCACCCCTCCACTTT
>TRBJ1-3|.|.|TRBV30
CAWSVTGNTIYF
TGTGCCTGGAGTGTAACAGGAAACACCATATATTTT
>TRBJ2-5|once|TRBD1|TRBV5-1
CASSTSGQGGQETQYF
TGCGCCAGCAGCACCAGCGGACAGGGCGGCCAAGAGACCCAGTACTTC
>TRBJ1-5|.|.|TRBV10-3
CAISDREDQPQHF
TGTGCCATCAGTGACAGGGAGGATCAGCCCCAGCATTTT
>TRBJ1-1|.|.|TRBV5-1
CASSFSQNTEAFF
TGCGCCAGCAGCTTTAGTCAGAACACTGAAGCTTTCTTT
>TRBJ2-1|.|TRBD1|TRBV5-1
CASSQGQGAIIHNEQFF
TGCGCCAGCAGCCAGGGACAGGGGGCAATTATTCACAATGAGCAGTTCTTC
>TRBJ2-3|.|.|TRBV5-1
CASSLGQGGRDTQYF
TGCGCCAGCAGCTTGGGACAGGGAGGTAGAGATACGCAGTATTTT
>TRBJ2-1|.|.|TRBV6-5
CASSYSYQGSYNEQFF
TGTGCCAGCAGTTACTCGTATCAGGGATCCTACAATGAGCAGTTCTTC
>TRBJ2-1|.|.|TRBV7-8
CASSRGDLYNEQFF
TGTGCCAGCAGCCGAGGGGACTTATACAATGAGCAGTTCTTC
>TRBJ1-2|few|TRBD1|TRBV12-3/TRBV12-4
CASKGQGADGYTF
TGTGCCAGCAAGGGGCAGGGGGCAGATGGCTACACCTTC
>TRBJ1-1|.|TRBD1|TRBV7-6
CASSLGTGSNTEAFF
TGTGCCAGCAGCCTAGGGACAGGATCGAACACTGAAGCTTTCTTT
>TRBJ2-1|.|.|TRBV12-3/TRBV12-4
CASSSQGQQFF
TGTGCCAGCAGTTCCCAGGGCCAGCAGTTCTTC
>TRBJ2-3|.|TRBD2|TRBV30
CACTSGGADTQYF
TGTGCCTGTACTAGCGGGGGGGCAGATACGCAGTATTTT
>TRBJ1-2|once|.|TRBV11-2
CASSSVGERDGYTF
TGTGCCAGCAGCTCGGTAGGGGAAAGAGATGGCTACACCTTC
>TRBJ1-1|once|.|TRBV6-5
CASSPHLRNTEAFF
TGTGCCAGCAGTCCCCACCTAAGGAACACTGAAGCTTTCTTT
>TRBJ2-6|.|.|TRBV5-1
CASSLSGSGANVLTF
TGCGCCAGCAGCTTGTCGGGCTCTGGGGCCAACGTCCTGACTTTC
>TRBJ1-2|.|.|TRBV6-2/TRBV6-3
CASSPRGAYYGYTF
TGTGCCAGCAGCCCACGGGGGGCGTACTATGGCTACACCTTC
>TRBJ1-1|once|TRBD1|TRBV7-9
CASSPDTGTGRTEAFF
TGTGCCAGCAGCCCCGATACCGGGACAGGGAGGACTGAAGCTTTCTTT
>TRBJ1-5|few|TRBD1|TRBV19
CASRGQGEPQHF
TGTGCCAGTAGGGGACAGGGGGAGCCCCAGCATTTT
>TRBJ2-7|.|.|TRBV7-3
CASSQDRFSYEQYF
TGTGCCAGCAGCCAAGACAGGTTCTCCTACGAGCAGTACTTC
>TRBJ2-3|.|TRBD2|TRBV28
CASRGSGGPTDTQYF
TGTGCCAGCAGGGGCTCGGGGGGGCCCACAGATACGCAGTATTTT
>TRBJ1-2|once|.|TRBV6-6
CASSYSKEDPVYGYTF
TGTGCCAGCAGTTACTCGAAGGAGGACCCCGTCTATGGCTACACCTTC
>TRBJ2-7|.|TRBD2|TRBV7-6
CASSFAGGTYEQYF
TGTGCCAGCAGCTTTGCGGGGGGGACCTACGAGCAGTACTTC
>TRBJ1-1|few|.|TRBV6-6
CASSLQGFSTEAFF
TGTGCCAGCAGTCTCCAGGGTTTTTCCACTGAAGCTTTCTTT
>TRBJ2-3|.|.|TRBV29-1
CSANEGVTDTQYF
TGCAGCGCTAACGAGGGTGTCACAGATACGCAGTATTTT
>TRBJ1-4|.|TRBD1|TRBV19
CASGTGATNEKLFF
TGTGCCAGTGGGACAGGGGCAACTAATGAAAAACTGTTTTTT
>TRBJ1-1|.|.|TRBV30
CAWSDLEEAFF
TGTGCCTGGAGTGATTTAGAGGAAGCTTTCTTT
>TRBJ2-7|.|.|TRBV30
CAWSVLGNEQYF
TGTGCCTGGAGTGTACTAGGGAACGAGCAGTACTTC
>TRBJ1-1|.|.|TRBV6-5
CASSWVNRDTEAFF
TGTGCCAGCAGTTGGGTGAATCGGGACACTGAAGCTTTCTTT
>TRBJ2-3|.|.|TRBV6-5
CASSISRGRTDTQYF
TGTGCCAGCAGTATCAGCCGGGGAAGGACAGATACGCAGTATTTT
>TRBJ1-4|.|TRBD1|TRBV13
CASSVGTGREKLFF
TGTGCCAGCAGCGTCGGGACAGGGCGGGAAAAACTGTTTTTT
>TRBJ2-3|.|TRBD2|TRBV14
CASSQSTGGSDTQYF
TGTGCCAGCAGCCAAAGTACGGGGGGTTCAGATACGCAGTATTTT
>TRBJ1-5|.|TRBD1|TRBV10-2
CASSESTGGHQPQHF
TGCGCCAGCAGTGAGTCAACAGGGGGACATCAGCCCCAGCATTTT
>TRBJ2-2|few|.|TRBV24-1
CATSDRGRNTGELFF
TGTGCCACCAGTGACAGGGGAAGGAACACCGGGGAGCTGTTTTTT
>TRBJ1-1|.|.|TRBV9
CASSLGEAEAFF
TGTGCCAGCAGTCTGGGGGAGGCTGAAGCTTTCTTT
>TRBJ1-1|.|.|TRBV5-4
CASSLNLGGAQLNTEAFF
TGTGCCAGCAGCTTGAATTTAGGAGGGGCCCAACTGAACACTGAAGCTTTCTTT
>TRBJ2-5|.|.|TRBV10-3
CAISVQQETQYF
TGTGCCATCAGTGTTCAGCAAGAGACCCAGTACTTC
>TRBJ1-2|.|TRBD1|TRBV5-1
CASSKPGQGNYGYTF
TGCGCCAGCAGTAAACCGGGACAGGGGAACTATGGCTACACCTTC
>TRBJ2-3|.|TRBD1|TRBV18
CASSRGTGPDTQYF
TGTGCCAGCTCACGCGGGACAGGGCCAGATACGCAGTATTTT